This note documents a single T cell receptor beta chain sequence. What it binds is not known. In germline, CDR1 is MRHNA, CDR2 SNTAGT. The length of the CDR3 is 16 residues. V gave up 0 bases and J gave up 0 bases, with 6 bases separating them. This entry comes from a study of radiation and T cells in renal cell carcinoma. Measured with immunoSEQ multiplex PCR; TCRdb has only the in-frame clones, and not every one. Among about 10,000 clones listed, 50% to 65% were seen once. The study's findings and limits: Irradiated tumors held more dominant CDR3 motifs than control tumors. Intratumoral heterogeneity was not captured in these approximately 1 g regions.

Treatment denoted: treatment-naive control, cytoreductive nephrectomy. The tumor was a clear cell renal cell carcinoma. Control tumors came from several females and 11 males, aged about 35 to 82. The rearrangement joins TRBV6-4 to TRBJ2-6; D gene unclear. This TCR was sampled from a man aged 35 to 55 with renal cell carcinoma. The material sequenced was tumor tissue, taken from a patient whose treatment was nephrectomy without radiotherapy. The CDR3 loop is CASSDSASSGANVLTF. For the CDR3, the DNA is TGTGCCAGCAGTGACTCGGCGAGCTCTGGGGCCAACGTCCTGACTTTC.